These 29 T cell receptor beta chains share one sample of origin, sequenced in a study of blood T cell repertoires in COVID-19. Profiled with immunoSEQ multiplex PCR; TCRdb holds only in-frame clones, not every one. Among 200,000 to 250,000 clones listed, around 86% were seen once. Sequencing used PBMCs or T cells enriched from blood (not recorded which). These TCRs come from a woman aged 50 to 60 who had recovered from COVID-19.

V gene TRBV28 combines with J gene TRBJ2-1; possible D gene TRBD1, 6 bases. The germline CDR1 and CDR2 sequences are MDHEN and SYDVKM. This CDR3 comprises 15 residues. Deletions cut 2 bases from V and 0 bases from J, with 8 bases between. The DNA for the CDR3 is TGTGCCAGCAGTTTAAACAGGGCCTCCTACAATGAGCAGTTCTTC. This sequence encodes CASSLNRASYNEQFF.

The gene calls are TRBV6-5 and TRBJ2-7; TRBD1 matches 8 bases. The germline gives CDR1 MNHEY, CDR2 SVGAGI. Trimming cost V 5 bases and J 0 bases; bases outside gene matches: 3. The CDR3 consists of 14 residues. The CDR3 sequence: CASSTGGSSYEQYF. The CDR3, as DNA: TGTGCCAGCAGTACAGGGGGTAGCTCCTACGAGCAGTACTTC.

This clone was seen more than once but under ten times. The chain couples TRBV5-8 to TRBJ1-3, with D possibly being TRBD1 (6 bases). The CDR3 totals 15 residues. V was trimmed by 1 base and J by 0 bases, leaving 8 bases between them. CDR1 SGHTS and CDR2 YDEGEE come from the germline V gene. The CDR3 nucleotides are TGTGCCAGCAGCTTGAGGGGGGGCTCTGGAAACACCATATATTTT. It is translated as CASSLRGGSGNTIYF.

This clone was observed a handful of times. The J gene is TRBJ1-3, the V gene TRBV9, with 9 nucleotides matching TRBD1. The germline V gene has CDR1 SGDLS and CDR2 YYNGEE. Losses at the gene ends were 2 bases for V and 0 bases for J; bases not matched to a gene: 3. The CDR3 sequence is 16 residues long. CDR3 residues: CASSVTTGGSGNTIYF. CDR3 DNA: TGTGCCAGCAGCGTTACGACAGGGGGCTCTGGAAACACCATATATTTT.

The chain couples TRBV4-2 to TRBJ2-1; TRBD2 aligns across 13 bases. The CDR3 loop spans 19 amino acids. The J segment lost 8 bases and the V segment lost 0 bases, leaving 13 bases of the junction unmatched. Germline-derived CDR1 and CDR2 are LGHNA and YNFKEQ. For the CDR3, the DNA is TGTGCCAGCAGCCAAGAGCCGACTAGCGGGAGGTTTTATTTTCATGAGCAGTTCTTC. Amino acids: CASSQEPTSGRFYFHEQFF.

CDR3 amino acids: CASSRGQGGNSPLHF. The CDR3 nucleotides are TGTGCCAGCAGTAGGGGACAGGGGGGGAATTCACCCCTCCACTTT. The rearrangement joins TRBV2 to TRBJ1-6, with 11 bases lining up with TRBD1. Trimming cost V 5 bases and J 7 bases; bases outside gene matches: 4. The germline V gene encodes CDR1 SNHLY and CDR2 FYNNEI. The CDR3 sequence is 15 residues long.

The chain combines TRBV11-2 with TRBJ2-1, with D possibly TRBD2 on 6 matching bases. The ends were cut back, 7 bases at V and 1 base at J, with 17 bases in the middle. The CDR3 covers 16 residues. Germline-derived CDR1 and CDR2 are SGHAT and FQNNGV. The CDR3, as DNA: TGTGCCAGCACCCCTAGAATAGCGGTTTCCTACAATGAGCAGTTCTTC. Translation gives CASTPRIAVSYNEQFF.

The CDR3 loop is CASSQGDLGLEETQYF. The DNA of the CDR3 is TGCGCCAGCAGCCAAGGGGACTTGGGGCTTGAAGAGACCCAGTACTTC. The rearrangement uses TRBV4-1 and TRBJ2-5; D perhaps matches TRBD2 (6 bases). The germline V gene encodes CDR1 MGHRA and CDR2 YSYEKL. This CDR3 is 16 amino acids long. V lost 1 base and J 3 bases, leaving 15 bases between the germline ends.

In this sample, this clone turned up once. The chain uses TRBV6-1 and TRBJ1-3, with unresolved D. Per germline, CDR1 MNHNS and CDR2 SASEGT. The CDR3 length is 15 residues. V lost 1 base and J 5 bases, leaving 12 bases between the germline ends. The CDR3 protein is CASSEVESPRNTIYF. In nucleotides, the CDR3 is TGTGCCAGCAGTGAAGTAGAGAGCCCTCGAAACACCATATATTTT.

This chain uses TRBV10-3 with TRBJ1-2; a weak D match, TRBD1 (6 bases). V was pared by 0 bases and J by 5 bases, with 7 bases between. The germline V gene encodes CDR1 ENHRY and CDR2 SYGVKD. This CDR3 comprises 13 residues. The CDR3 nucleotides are TGTGCCATCAGTGAGTCGAGGGGGTATGGCTACACCTTC. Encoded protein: CAISESRGYGYTF.

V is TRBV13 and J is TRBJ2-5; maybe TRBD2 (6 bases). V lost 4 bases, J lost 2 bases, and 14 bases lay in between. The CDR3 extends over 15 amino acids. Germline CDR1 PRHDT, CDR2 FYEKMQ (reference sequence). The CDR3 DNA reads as TGTGCCAGCAGCTCCCGACCGGACTATCAAGAGACCCAGTACTTC. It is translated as CASSSRPDYQETQYF.

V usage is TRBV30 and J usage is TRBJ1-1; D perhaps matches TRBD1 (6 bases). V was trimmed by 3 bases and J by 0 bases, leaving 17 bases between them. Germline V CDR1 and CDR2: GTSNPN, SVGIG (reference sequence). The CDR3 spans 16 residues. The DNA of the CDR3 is TGTGCCTGGAGGGGACCCCCAACAGGGATGAACACTGAAGCTTTCTTT. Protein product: CAWRGPPTGMNTEAFF. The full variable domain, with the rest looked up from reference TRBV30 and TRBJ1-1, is SQTIHQWPATLVQPVGSPLSLECTVEGTSNPNLYWYRQAAGRGLQLLFYSVGIGQISSEVPQNLSASRPQDRQFILSSKKLLLSDSGFYLCAWRGPPTGMNTEAFFGQGTRLTVV.

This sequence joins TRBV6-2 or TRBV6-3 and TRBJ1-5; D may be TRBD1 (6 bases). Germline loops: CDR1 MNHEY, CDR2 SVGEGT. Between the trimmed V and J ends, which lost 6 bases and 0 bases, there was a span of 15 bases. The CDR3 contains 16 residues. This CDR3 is CASSRGGRGSNQPQHF. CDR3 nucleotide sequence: TGTGCCAGCAGCCGAGGGGGACGGGGTAGCAATCAGCCCCAGCATTTT.

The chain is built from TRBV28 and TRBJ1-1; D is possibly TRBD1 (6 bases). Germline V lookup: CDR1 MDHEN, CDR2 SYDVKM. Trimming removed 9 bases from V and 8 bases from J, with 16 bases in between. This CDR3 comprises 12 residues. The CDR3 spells CASVAGTTEAFF. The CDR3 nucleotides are TGTGCCAGTGTGGCCGGGACAACGGAAGCTTTCTTT.

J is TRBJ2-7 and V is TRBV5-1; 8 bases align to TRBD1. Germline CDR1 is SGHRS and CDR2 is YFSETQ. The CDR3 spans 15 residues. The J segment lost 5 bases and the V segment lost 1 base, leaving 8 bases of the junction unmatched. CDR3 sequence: CASSLNTGGGNEQYF. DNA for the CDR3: TGCGCCAGCAGCTTGAACACAGGGGGAGGCAACGAGCAGTACTTC. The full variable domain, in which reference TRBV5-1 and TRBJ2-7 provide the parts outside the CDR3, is KAGVTQTPRYLIKTRGQQVTLSCSPISGHRSVSWYQQTPGQGLQFLFEYFSETQRNKGNFPGRFSGRQFSNSRSEMNVSTLELGDSALYLCASSLNTGGGNEQYFGPGTRLTVT.

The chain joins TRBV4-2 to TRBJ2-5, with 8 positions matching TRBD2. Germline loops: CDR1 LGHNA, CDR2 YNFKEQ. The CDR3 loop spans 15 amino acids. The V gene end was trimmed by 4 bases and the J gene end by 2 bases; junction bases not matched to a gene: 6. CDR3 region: CASSRTLAGQETQYF. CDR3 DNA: TGTGCCAGCAGCCGAACCTTAGCGGGGCAAGAGACCCAGTACTTC.

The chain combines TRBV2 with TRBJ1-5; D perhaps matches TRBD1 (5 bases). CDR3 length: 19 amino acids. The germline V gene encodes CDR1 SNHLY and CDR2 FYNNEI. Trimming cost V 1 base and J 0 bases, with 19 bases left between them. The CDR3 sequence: CASSEVQGRIINSNQPQHF. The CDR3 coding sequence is TGTGCCAGCAGTGAAGTCCAGGGTCGGATTATAAATAGCAATCAGCCCCAGCATTTT.

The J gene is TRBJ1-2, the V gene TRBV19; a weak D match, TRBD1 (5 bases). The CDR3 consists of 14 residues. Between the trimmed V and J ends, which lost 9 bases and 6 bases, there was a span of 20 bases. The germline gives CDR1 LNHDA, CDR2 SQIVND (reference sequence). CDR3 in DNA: TGTGCCAGCGTTCCAGCGCAGGGTAAGGATGGCTACACCTTC. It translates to CASVPAQGKDGYTF.

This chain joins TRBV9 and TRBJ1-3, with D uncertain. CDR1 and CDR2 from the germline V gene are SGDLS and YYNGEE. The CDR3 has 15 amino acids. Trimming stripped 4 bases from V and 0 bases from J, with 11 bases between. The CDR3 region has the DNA TGTGCCAGCAGCCCCCTTCTGAGCTCTGGAAACACCATATATTTT. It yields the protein CASSPLLSSGNTIYF. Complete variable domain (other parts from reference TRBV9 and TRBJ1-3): DSGVTQTPKHLITATGQRVTLRCSPRSGDLSVYWYQQSLDQGLQFLIQYYNGEERAKGNILERFSAQQFPDLHSELNLSSLELGDSALYFCASSPLLSSGNTIYFGEGSWLTVV.

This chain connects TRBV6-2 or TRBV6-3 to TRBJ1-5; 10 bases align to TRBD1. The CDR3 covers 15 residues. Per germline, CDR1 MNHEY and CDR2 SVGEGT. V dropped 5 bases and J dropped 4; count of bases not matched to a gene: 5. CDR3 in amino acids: CASSVSGQGNQPQHF. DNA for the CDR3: TGTGCCAGCAGTGTCTCGGGACAGGGGAATCAGCCCCAGCATTTT.

The CDR3 nucleotides read TGTGCCACCAGCACTGGGACAGGGCGTTCACCCCTCCACTTT. It specifies CATSTGTGRSPLHF. The gene calls are TRBV15 and TRBJ1-6; 9 nucleotides line up with TRBD1. V gave up 4 bases and J gave up 9 bases; unmatched junction bases: 4. Germline V gives CDR1 LNHNV, CDR2 YYDKDF (reference sequence). CDR3 size: 14 residues.

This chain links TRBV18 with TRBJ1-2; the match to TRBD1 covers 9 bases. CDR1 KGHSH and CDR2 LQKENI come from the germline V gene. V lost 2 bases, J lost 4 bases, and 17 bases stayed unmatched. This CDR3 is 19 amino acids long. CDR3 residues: CASSPILIQGATRGYGYTF. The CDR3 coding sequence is TGTGCCAGCTCACCAATTCTGATACAGGGGGCGACTCGGGGCTATGGCTACACCTTC. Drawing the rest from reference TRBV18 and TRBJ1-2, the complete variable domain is NAGVMQNPRHLVRRRGQEARLRCSPMKGHSHVYWYRQLPEEGLKFMVYLQKENIIDESGMPKERFSAEFPKEGPSILRIQQVVRGDSAAYFCASSPILIQGATRGYGYTFGSGTRLTVV.

In DNA form, the CDR3 reads TGTGCCACCAGTGATTTGACCGGACAGGGAGTTGCAGATACGCAGTATTTT. This gives the protein CATSDLTGQGVADTQYF. The rearrangement links TRBV24-1 to TRBJ2-3; 8 positions match TRBD1. The CDR3 runs to 17 residues. V dropped 0 bases and J dropped 4; count of bases not matched to a gene: 8. Germline V gene data show CDR1 as KGHDR and CDR2 as SFDVKD.

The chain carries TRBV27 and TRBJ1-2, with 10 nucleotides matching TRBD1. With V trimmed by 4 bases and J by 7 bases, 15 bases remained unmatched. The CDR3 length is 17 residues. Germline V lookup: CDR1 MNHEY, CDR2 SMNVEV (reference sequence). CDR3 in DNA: TGTGCCAGCAGTTCCCTCGACAGGGGGCGCGGGAGGGGTGGCTACACCTTC. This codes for CASSSLDRGRGRGGYTF.

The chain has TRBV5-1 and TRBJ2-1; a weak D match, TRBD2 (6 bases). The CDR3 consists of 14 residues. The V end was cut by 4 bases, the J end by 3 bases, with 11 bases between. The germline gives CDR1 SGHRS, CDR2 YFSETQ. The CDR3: CASSPEGRYNEQFF. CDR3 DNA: TGCGCCAGCAGCCCGGAGGGCCGCTACAATGAGCAGTTCTTC. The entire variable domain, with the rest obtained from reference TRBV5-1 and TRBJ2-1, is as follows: KAGVTQTPRYLIKTRGQQVTLSCSPISGHRSVSWYQQTPGQGLQFLFEYFSETQRNKGNFPGRFSGRQFSNSRSEMNVSTLELGDSALYLCASSPEGRYNEQFFGPGTRLTVL.

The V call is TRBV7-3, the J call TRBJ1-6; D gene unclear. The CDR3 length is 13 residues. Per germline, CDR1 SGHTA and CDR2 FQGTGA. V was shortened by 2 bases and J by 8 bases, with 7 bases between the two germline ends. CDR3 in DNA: TGTGCCAGCAGCTTACAGGAGGATTCACCCCTCCACTTT. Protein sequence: CASSLQEDSPLHF.

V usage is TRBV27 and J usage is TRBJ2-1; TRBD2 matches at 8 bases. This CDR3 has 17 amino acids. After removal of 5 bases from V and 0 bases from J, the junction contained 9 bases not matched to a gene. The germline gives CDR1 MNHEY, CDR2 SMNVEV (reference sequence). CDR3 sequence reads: CASSDLEREISYNEQFF. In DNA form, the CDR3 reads TGTGCCAGCAGTGATCTAGAGCGGGAGATCTCCTACAATGAGCAGTTCTTC.

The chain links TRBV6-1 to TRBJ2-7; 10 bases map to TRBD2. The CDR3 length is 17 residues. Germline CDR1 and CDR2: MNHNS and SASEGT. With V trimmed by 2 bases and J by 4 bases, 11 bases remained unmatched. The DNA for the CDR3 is TGTGCCAGCAGTGAAACCGGGGGTAGCGGGAGGCGGTACGAGCAGTACTTC. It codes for CASSETGGSGRRYEQYF.

Here the CDR3 reads CATRDRLYLSNQPQHF. The CDR3 DNA is TGTGCCACAAGGGACAGGCTCTACCTTAGCAATCAGCCCCAGCATTTT. The V gene is TRBV24-1, the J gene TRBJ1-5, with 8 bases identical to TRBD1. The germline gives CDR1 KGHDR, CDR2 SFDVKD. This CDR3 contains 16 residues. Losses at the gene ends were 10 bases for V and 0 bases for J; bases not matched to a gene: 10.